This TCR beta chain was identified in a study of Tregs in tolerant kidney transplant recipients. CD4+CD25+CD127- Tregs, CD4+CD25- non-Tregs, CD4 and CD8 cells were sorted. V lost 8 bases and J 1 base, leaving 14 bases between the germline ends. The CDR3 sequence is 14 residues long. Germline V gives CDR1 MNHNY, CDR2 SVGAGI (reference sequence). Regarding the study as a whole: This study did not directly address biological reproducibility. The most relevant donor-specific Treg TCRbeta repertoire apparently came from expansion with activated donor B cells.

The method was immunoSEQ multiplex PCR; TCRdb's version includes in-frame clones alone and lacks a portion of them. The sample records about 240,000 clones, 80% to 85% being singletons. Turning to this clone: The antigen remains undetermined.

The sample comprised CD4+ T cells from blood. V and J are TRBV6-6 and TRBJ1-1; the D is unclear. The sequence was obtained from a human donor in good health. The CDR3 sequence: CASSHQRGNTEAFF. The CDR3 nucleotides are TGTGCCAGCTCCCATCAGCGTGGGAACACTGAAGCTTTCTTT.